This TCR beta chain was sequenced in a study of OX40 agonist ivuxolimab in advanced cancers. TCRdb's table, derived via immunoSEQ multiplex PCR, lists solely in-frame clones and lacks some. The sample lists around 53,000 clones; about 93% were seen once. Germline lookup yields CDR1 SGHTA and CDR2 FQGNSA. Losses at the gene ends were 5 bases for V and 0 bases for J; bases not matched to a gene: 4. The CDR3 loop spans 15 amino acids. The chain is built from TRBV7-2 and TRBJ2-7; 10 positions match TRBD2. The source is an adult with an advanced solid tumor such as melanoma, head and neck, liver or kidney cancer. The sequences come from CD4+ or CD8+ T cells sorted from blood, collected in a trial of the OX40 agonist ivuxolimab. The CDR3 DNA follows: TGTGCCAGCAGCCCAGGACTAGCGGACTCCTACGAGCAGTACTTC. Translation: CASSPGLADSYEQYF.